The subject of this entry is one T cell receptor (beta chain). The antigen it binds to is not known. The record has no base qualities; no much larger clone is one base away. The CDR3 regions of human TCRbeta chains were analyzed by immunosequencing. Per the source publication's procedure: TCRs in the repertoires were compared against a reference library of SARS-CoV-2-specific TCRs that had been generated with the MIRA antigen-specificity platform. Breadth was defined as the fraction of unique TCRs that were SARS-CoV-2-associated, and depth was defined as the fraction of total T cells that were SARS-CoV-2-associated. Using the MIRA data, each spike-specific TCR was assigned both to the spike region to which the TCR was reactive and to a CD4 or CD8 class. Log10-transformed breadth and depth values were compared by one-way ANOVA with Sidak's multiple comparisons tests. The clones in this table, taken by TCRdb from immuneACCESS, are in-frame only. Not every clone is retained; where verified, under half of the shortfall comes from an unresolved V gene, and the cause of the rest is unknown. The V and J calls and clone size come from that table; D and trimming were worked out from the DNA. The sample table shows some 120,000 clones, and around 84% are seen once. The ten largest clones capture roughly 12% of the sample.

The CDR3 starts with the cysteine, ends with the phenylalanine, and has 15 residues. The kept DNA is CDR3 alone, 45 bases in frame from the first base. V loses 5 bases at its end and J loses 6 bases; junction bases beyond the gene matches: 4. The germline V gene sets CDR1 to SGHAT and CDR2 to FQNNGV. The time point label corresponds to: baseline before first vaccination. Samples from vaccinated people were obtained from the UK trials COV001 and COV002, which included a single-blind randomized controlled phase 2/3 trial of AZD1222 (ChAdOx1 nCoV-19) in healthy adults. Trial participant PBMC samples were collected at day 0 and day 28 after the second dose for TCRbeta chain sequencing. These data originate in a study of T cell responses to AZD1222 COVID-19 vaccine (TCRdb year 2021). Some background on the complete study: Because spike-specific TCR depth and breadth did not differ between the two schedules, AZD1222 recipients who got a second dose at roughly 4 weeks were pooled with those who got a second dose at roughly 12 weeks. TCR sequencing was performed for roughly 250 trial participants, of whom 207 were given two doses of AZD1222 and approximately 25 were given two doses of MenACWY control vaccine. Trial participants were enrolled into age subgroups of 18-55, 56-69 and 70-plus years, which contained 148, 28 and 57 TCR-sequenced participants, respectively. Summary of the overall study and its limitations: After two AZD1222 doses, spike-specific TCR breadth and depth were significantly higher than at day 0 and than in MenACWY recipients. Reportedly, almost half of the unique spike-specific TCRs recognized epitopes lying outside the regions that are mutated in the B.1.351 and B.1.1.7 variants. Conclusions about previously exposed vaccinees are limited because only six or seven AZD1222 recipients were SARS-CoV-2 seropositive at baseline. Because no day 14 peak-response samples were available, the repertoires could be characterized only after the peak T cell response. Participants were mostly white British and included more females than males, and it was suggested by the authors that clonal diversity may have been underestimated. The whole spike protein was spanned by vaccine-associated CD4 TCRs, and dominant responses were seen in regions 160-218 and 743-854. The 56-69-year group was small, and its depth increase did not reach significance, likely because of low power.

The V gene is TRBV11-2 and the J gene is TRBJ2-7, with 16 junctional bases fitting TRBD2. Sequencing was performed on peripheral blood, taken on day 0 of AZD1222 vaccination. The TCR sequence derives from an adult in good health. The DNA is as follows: TGTGCCAGCAGCCTCGGGACTAGCGGGAGGGCCGAGCAGTACTTC. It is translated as CASSLGTSGRAEQYF.